Sequencing of this TCR beta chain was carried out in a study of blood T cell repertoires in COVID-19. In the study overall: Sources were T cells, B-cell-depleted T cells, or PBMCs; the material itself was cDNA or gDNA.

The V gene end was trimmed by 0 bases and the J gene end by 3 bases; junction bases not matched to a gene: 5. This CDR3 is built from 17 residues. Per the germline V gene, CDR1 is SGHNT and CDR2 is YYREEE (reference sequence). The table came from immunoSEQ multiplex PCR; TCRdb's copy has only in-frame clones and leaves some out. The data contain under 300,000 clones, less than 90% of them seen just once; the ten biggest clones take up over 10%. The chain combines TRBV5-4 with TRBJ2-4, with 11 positions matching TRBD2. Sequenced: peripheral blood. This clonotype was sampled from a woman between 65 and 79 years old with COVID-19, enrolled during active disease. The CDR3 region has the DNA TGTGCCAGCAGCTTGGTAGCGGGGGGGACTGTCAAAAACATTCAGTACTTC. It specifies CASSLVAGGTVKNIQYF. Using reference TRBV5-4 and TRBJ2-4 for the parts outside the CDR3, the full variable domain is ETGVTQSPTHLIKTRGQQVTLRCSSQSGHNTVSWYQQALGQGPQFIFQYYREEENGRGNFPPRFSGLQFPNYSSELNVNALELDDSALYLCASSLVAGGTVKNIQYFGAGTRLSVL.